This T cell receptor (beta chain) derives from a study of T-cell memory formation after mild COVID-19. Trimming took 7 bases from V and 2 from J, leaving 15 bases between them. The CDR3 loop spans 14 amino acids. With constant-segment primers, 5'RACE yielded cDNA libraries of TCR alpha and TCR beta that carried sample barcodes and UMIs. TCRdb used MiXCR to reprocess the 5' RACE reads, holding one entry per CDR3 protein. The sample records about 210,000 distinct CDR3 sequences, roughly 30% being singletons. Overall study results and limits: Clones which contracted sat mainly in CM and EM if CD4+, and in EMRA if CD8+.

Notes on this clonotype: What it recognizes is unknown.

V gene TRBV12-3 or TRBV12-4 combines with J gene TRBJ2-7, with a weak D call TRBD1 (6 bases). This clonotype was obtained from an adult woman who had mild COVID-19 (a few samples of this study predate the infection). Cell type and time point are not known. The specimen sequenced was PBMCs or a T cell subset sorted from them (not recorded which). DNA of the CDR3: TGTGCCAGCACCAGGGGACGGCCGGCCTACGAGCAGTACTTC. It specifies CASTRGRPAYEQYF.